This entry lists 32 T cell receptor beta chains sequenced from one sample in a study of cytomegalovirus exposure and HLA in healthy donors. Clones were read by immunoSEQ multiplex PCR, and TCRdb kept only the in-frame ones, dropping some. The table lists approximately 220,000 clones, roughly 88% of them singletons. Material for sequencing was PBMCs. The receptors originated from a woman in her twenties or thirties in good health and CMV-seropositive.

The rearrangement joins TRBV11-2 to TRBJ1-1; D unclear. This CDR3 region has 13 residues. Looked up from germline, CDR1 is SGHAT and CDR2 is FQNNGV. The germline V and J ends were trimmed by 4 bases and 8 bases, with 14 bases remaining between them. CDR3 sequence: CASSSLQISEAFF. The CDR3 nucleotides read TGTGCCAGCAGCTCCCTACAGATAAGCGAAGCTTTCTTT.

The chain links TRBV6-5 to TRBJ2-7; D gene unclear. Germline lookup yields CDR1 MNHEY and CDR2 SVGAGI. Deletions cut 5 bases from V and 4 bases from J, with 12 bases between. The CDR3 runs 13 residues. The CDR3 nucleotides are TGTGCCAGCAGTACCCGGCCTGGGTACGAGCAGTACTTC. Translation gives CASSTRPGYEQYF.

The CDR3 coding sequence is TGTGCCAGCAGCTTCGGACAGATTTATGGCTACACCTTC. The encoded protein is CASSFGQIYGYTF. The chain has TRBV11-2 and TRBJ1-2; tentative D call: TRBD1 (6 bases). Trimming removed 3 bases from V and 5 bases from J, with 10 bases in between. CDR1 is SGHAT, CDR2 FQNNGV, per germline. The CDR3 is 13 amino acids. Drawing the rest from reference TRBV11-2 and TRBJ1-2, the complete variable domain is EAGVAQSPRYKIIEKRQSVAFWCNPISGHATLYWYQQILGQGPKLLIQFQNNGVVDDSQLPKDRFSAERLKGVDSTLKIQPAKLEDSAVYLCASSFGQIYGYTFGSGTRLTVV.

In its sample, this clone was seen a few times. The chain has TRBV27 and TRBJ1-2; D remains ambiguous. This CDR3 has 12 amino acids. CDR1 and CDR2 from the germline V gene are MNHEY and SMNVEV (reference sequence). The V gene lost 5 bases and the J gene lost 4 bases, with 8 bases spanning the gap. Here the CDR3 DNA reads TGTGCCAGCAGTAGGGCGGGCTATGGCTACACCTTC. This sequence encodes CASSRAGYGYTF.

This chain connects TRBV19 to TRBJ2-7; 8 bases are a match to TRBD1. Germline CDR1 reads LNHDA; CDR2 reads SQIVND (reference sequence). V was pared by 5 bases and J by 4 bases, with 10 bases of the junction left unmatched. The CDR3 loop spans 15 amino acids. Here the CDR3 DNA reads TGTGCCAGTAGTCCGAGCTCCAGGGGGCTATACGAGCAGTACTTC. This encodes CASSPSSRGLYEQYF.

The chain couples TRBV29-1 to TRBJ2-3, with D unclear. There are 11 residues in the CDR3. The V end was cut by 0 bases, the J end by 5 bases, with 3 bases between. CDR1 and CDR2 (germline): SQVTM, ANQGSEA. The CDR3 nucleotides are TGCAGCGTTGAAGAGGGAGATACGCAGTATTTT. It codes for CSVEEGDTQYF.

The rearrangement uses TRBV10-1 and TRBJ2-1; 7 bases agree with TRBD1. J was trimmed by 1 base and V by 2 bases; bases with no gene match: 2. The CDR3 sequence is 15 residues long. The germline gives CDR1 WNHNN, CDR2 SYGVQD (reference sequence). CDR3 amino acids: CASSETGVSYNEQFF. CDR3 DNA sequence: TGCGCCAGCAGTGAGACAGGGGTGTCCTACAATGAGCAGTTCTTC.

A single count supports this clone. The V and J genes are TRBV6-1 and TRBJ2-7; 12 nucleotides match TRBD2. CDR1 MNHNS and CDR2 SASEGT come from the germline V gene. Losses at the gene ends were 6 bases for V and 4 bases for J; bases not matched to a gene: 4. The CDR3 sequence is 14 residues long. CDR3 protein: CASRASGRAYEQYF. The CDR3 DNA reads as TGTGCCAGCAGGGCTAGCGGGAGGGCTTACGAGCAGTACTTC.

The V gene is TRBV27, the J gene TRBJ2-7; 7 positions agree with TRBD1. V trimming: 4 bases; J trimming: 2 bases; junction bases outside the gene matches: 2. CDR3 size: 13 residues. Germline V gives CDR1 MNHEY, CDR2 SMNVEV (reference sequence). Written as DNA, the CDR3 is TGTGCCAGCAGTTACACAGGGGCCTACGAGCAGTACTTC. Its protein product is CASSYTGAYEQYF.

The rearrangement links TRBV11-2 to TRBJ1-1; tentative D call: TRBD1 (5 bases). There are 14 residues in the CDR3. V gave up 7 bases and J gave up 4 bases, with 16 bases separating them. Germline V gene sequence: CDR1 SGHAT, CDR2 FQNNGV. The CDR3 loop reads CASKSSGGTTEAFF. CDR3 DNA sequence: TGTGCCAGCAAGAGTAGCGGGGGGACCACTGAAGCTTTCTTT. The full variable domain, in which reference TRBV11-2 and TRBJ1-1 provide the parts outside the CDR3, is EAGVAQSPRYKIIEKRQSVAFWCNPISGHATLYWYQQILGQGPKLLIQFQNNGVVDDSQLPKDRFSAERLKGVDSTLKIQPAKLEDSAVYLCASKSSGGTTEAFFGQGTRLTVV.

The chain employs TRBV5-1 and TRBJ2-6; D unclear. Trimming removed 3 bases at V and 3 bases at J, with 13 bases between. The CDR3 contains 16 residues. In germline, CDR1 is SGHRS, CDR2 YFSETQ. CDR3: CASSSDNLSGANVLTF. For the CDR3, the DNA is TGCGCCAGCAGCTCAGACAACTTAAGTGGGGCCAACGTCCTGACTTTC.

Here the CDR3 reads CASIRGSMNTEAFF. The CDR3, as DNA: TGTGCCAGCATCAGGGGGTCCATGAACACTGAAGCTTTCTTT. V is TRBV28 and J is TRBJ1-1, with 7 bases matching TRBD1. The germline V gene encodes CDR1 MDHEN and CDR2 SYDVKM. Trimming removed 7 bases from V and 0 bases from J; junction bases left unmatched: 5. The CDR3 is 14 residues long.

This clone turned up a few times. This chain links TRBV4-1 with TRBJ1-1; D is unclear. The CDR3 loop spans 14 amino acids. Trimming removed 2 bases from V and 0 bases from J, with 7 bases in between. CDR1 and CDR2 (germline): MGHRA, YSYEKL. In DNA, the CDR3 is TGCGCCAGCAGCCAACTGATGATGAACACTGAAGCTTTCTTT. Translating it yields CASSQLMMNTEAFF.

The chain is built from TRBV11-2 and TRBJ1-4; unclear D gene. This CDR3 has 11 amino acids. Germline lookup yields CDR1 SGHAT and CDR2 FQNNGV. V lost 5 bases, J lost 8 bases, and 6 bases lay in between. The CDR3 sequence is CASSRKEKLFF. The CDR3 region has the DNA TGTGCCAGCAGCAGGAAGGAAAAACTGTTTTTT.

The chain has TRBV29-1 and TRBJ2-4, with 8 bases fitting TRBD1. J gave up 7 bases and V 6 bases, and 8 bases lay outside the gene matches. CDR1 SQVTM and CDR2 ANQGSEA come from the germline V gene. The length of the CDR3 is 13 residues. The DNA of the CDR3 is TGCAGCGTCAAGGAACAGGGGGAGAACATTCAGTACTTC. Its protein is CSVKEQGENIQYF.

This chain uses TRBV5-6 with TRBJ1-1; D perhaps matches TRBD1 (6 bases). Germline CDR1 and CDR2: SGHDT and YYEEEE. Trimming took off 0 bases at V and 6 bases at J, with 9 bases between the two ends. CDR3 length equals 13 residues. The CDR3 nucleotides read TGTGCCAGCAGCTTGGCCAGGGGTTCTGAAGCTTTCTTT. Residues: CASSLARGSEAFF.

The chain links TRBV6-5 to TRBJ1-5; TRBD1 is a possible D gene (6 bases). Trimming cost V 5 bases and J 3 bases, with 8 bases left between them. The CDR3 totals 13 residues. Germline V gene sequence: CDR1 MNHEY, CDR2 SVGAGI. CDR3 sequence reads: CASSRDNNQPQHF. CDR3 bases: TGTGCCAGCAGTCGGGACAACAATCAGCCCCAGCATTTT.

J is TRBJ2-4 and V is TRBV4-1; tentatively, D is TRBD1 (5 bases). There are 16 residues in the CDR3. The germline V and J ends were trimmed by 0 bases and 1 base, with 10 bases remaining between them. CDR1 and CDR2 (germline): MGHRA, YSYEKL. CDR3 DNA sequence: TGCGCCAGCAGCCAAGAAGACAGTCAGGCCAAAAACATTCAGTACTTC. Its protein is CASSQEDSQAKNIQYF.

The V and J genes are TRBV12-5 and TRBJ2-2, with D possibly TRBD1 on 5 matching bases. The CDR3 contains 15 residues. V was pared by 3 bases and J by 2 bases, with 10 bases between. In germline, CDR1 is LGHNT, CDR2 FRNRAP. The CDR3 nucleotides read TGTGCTAGTGGTTTTCAGGGCCCAAACACCGGGGAGCTGTTTTTT. Its protein product is CASGFQGPNTGELFF. Using reference TRBV12-5 and TRBJ2-2 for the parts outside the CDR3, the full variable domain is DARVTQTPRHKVTEMGQEVTMRCQPILGHNTVFWYRQTMMQGLELLAYFRNRAPLDDSGMPKDRFSAEMPDATLATLKIQPSEPRDSAVYFCASGFQGPNTGELFFGEGSRLTVL.

The gene calls are TRBV5-1 and TRBJ2-3; D is possibly TRBD2 (6 bases). CDR1 is SGHRS and CDR2 is YFSETQ in the germline V gene. V was shortened by 5 bases and J by 5 bases, with 9 bases between the two germline ends. The CDR3 contains 12 residues. CDR3 sequence reads: CASRTRGDTQYF. CDR3 coding DNA: TGCGCCAGCAGGACTAGGGGAGATACGCAGTATTTT.

The chain carries TRBV30 and TRBJ2-7; 11 bases map to TRBD2. CDR1 and CDR2 (germline): GTSNPN, SVGIG (reference sequence). Losses at the gene ends were 5 bases for V and 2 bases for J; bases not matched to a gene: 8. The CDR3 covers 15 residues. The DNA for the CDR3 is TGTGCCTGGGGGATAGCGGGAGGGGGAGCCTACGAGCAGTACTTC. Protein sequence: CAWGIAGGGAYEQYF.

This chain uses TRBV6-6 with TRBJ1-5; D gene ambiguous. CDR3 length: 15 amino acids. Trimming removed 5 bases at V and 5 bases at J, with 16 bases between. Germline CDR1 reads MNHNY; CDR2 reads SVGAGI (reference sequence). The CDR3 protein is CASSMRSTEHQPQHF. The CDR3 nucleotides read TGTGCCAGCAGTATGAGGTCCACCGAACATCAGCCCCAGCATTTT.

This rearrangement joins TRBV7-9 to TRBJ2-7, with D unresolved. The CDR3 runs 13 residues. CDR1 is SEHNR, CDR2 FQNEAQ, per germline (reference sequence). V gave up 3 bases and J gave up 0 bases, with 6 bases separating them. CDR3 sequence reads: CASSFSGSYEQYF. CDR3 DNA sequence: TGTGCCAGCAGCTTTTCGGGCTCCTACGAGCAGTACTTC.

The V and J genes are TRBV6-5 and TRBJ1-3; D uncertain. The CDR3 has 14 amino acids. Per the germline V gene, CDR1 is MNHEY and CDR2 is SVGAGI. Trimming left V 7 bases short and J 5 bases short, with 15 bases between. The DNA of the CDR3 is TGTGCCAGCACCTCAGGATCAAGTAGAAACACCATATATTTT. It specifies CASTSGSSRNTIYF.

The chain recombines TRBV27 with TRBJ2-1, with D possibly being TRBD1 (5 bases). The germline V gene has CDR1 MNHEY and CDR2 SMNVEV (reference sequence). V was shortened by 5 bases and J by 3 bases, with 11 bases between the two germline ends. This CDR3 has 14 residues. Here the CDR3 DNA reads TGTGCCAGCAGTGACGACAGTTACTACAATGAGCAGTTCTTC. Amino acid sequence: CASSDDSYYNEQFF.

This chain links TRBV7-8 with TRBJ2-2; 12 bases agree with TRBD2. CDR1 SGHVS and CDR2 FQNEAQ come from the germline V gene. This CDR3 is 19 amino acids long. V trimming: 4 bases; J trimming: 1 base; junction bases outside the gene matches: 10. The CDR3 nucleotides are TGTGCCAGCAGCTCCAACCGACTAGCGGGAGATGGGAACACCGGGGAGCTGTTTTTT. Encoded protein: CASSSNRLAGDGNTGELFF.

The V call is TRBV10-3, the J call TRBJ2-1, with 8 bases aligning to TRBD1. The junction had 6 bases not matched to a gene; V was cut back by 4 bases and J by 4 bases. Germline CDR1 is ENHRY and CDR2 is SYGVKD. The CDR3 has 15 amino acids. CDR3 amino acids: CAISVGTGDYNEQFF. CDR3 in DNA: TGTGCCATCAGTGTAGGGACAGGAGATTACAATGAGCAGTTCTTC.

Regarding this clone: One end of the junction varies from germline; a read error may be responsible. V usage is TRBV7-7 and J usage is TRBJ2-5; 8 positions agree with TRBD1. The CDR3 has 15 residues. Germline CDR1 is SSHAT and CDR2 is FNYEAQ (reference sequence). For the CDR3, the DNA is TGTGCTAGCAGTTCTGGACAGGGCACTAGAGAGACCCAGTACTTC. This gives the protein CASSSGQGTRETQYF. Complete variable domain (other parts from reference TRBV7-7 and TRBJ2-5): GAGVSQSPRYKVTKRGQDVTLRCDPISSHATLYWYQQALGQGPEFLTYFNYEAQPDKSGLPSDRFSAERPEGSISTLTIQRTEQRDSAMYRCASSSGQGTRETQYFGPGTRLLVL.

The rearrangement joins TRBV11-3 to TRBJ1-1; the D gene is possibly TRBD1 (6 bases). Germline values: CDR1 SGHNT, CDR2 YENEEA. This CDR3 contains 13 residues. V was cut by 5 bases and J by 6 bases, with 13 bases left in between. CDR3 sequence: CASSRQVIAEAFF. CDR3 bases: TGTGCCAGCAGCCGACAGGTGATTGCTGAAGCTTTCTTT.

V gene TRBV18 combines with J gene TRBJ2-1; 8 nucleotides match TRBD1. Germline V CDR1 and CDR2: KGHSH, LQKENI. V was clipped by 4 bases and J by 0 bases; unmatched bases: 8. The CDR3 has 17 amino acids. The CDR3 loop is CASSQWTGLSSYNEQFF. The CDR3 DNA is TGTGCCAGCTCACAATGGACAGGGCTAAGCTCCTACAATGAGCAGTTCTTC.

Worth noting for this clone: One end of the junction does not line up with germline, which may come from a read error. This chain connects TRBV14 to TRBJ2-7, with a possible D match to TRBD1 (5 bases). Germline-derived CDR1 and CDR2 are SGHDN and FVKESK. This CDR3 is 11 amino acids long. The CDR3 sequence is CASSHAQVQHF. The CDR3 bases are TGTGCCAGCAGCCACGCACAGGTCCAGCACTTC.

The chain links TRBV4-2 to TRBJ1-1; maybe TRBD1 (6 bases). Germline CDR1 reads LGHNA; CDR2 reads YNFKEQ. V dropped 0 bases and J dropped 1 base, with 9 bases sitting between them. The CDR3 covers 15 residues. The CDR3 spells CASSQEQGRNTEAFF. CDR3 sequence (DNA): TGTGCCAGCAGCCAAGAACAGGGAAGGAACACTGAAGCTTTCTTT.